This T cell receptor (beta chain) is drawn from a study of long-term antiretroviral therapy in people with HIV. Runs used v3.0 of the immunoSEQ assay and were done at survey level. Generated by immunoSEQ multiplex PCR, the TCRdb table keeps only in-frame clones and is missing some. The table has fewer than 35,000 clones, approximately 86% seen once. The source was unsorted PBMCs, collected 3 years after starting antiretroviral therapy. The source is a man aged 40-50 years with HIV.

The CDR3 DNA sequence: TGTGCCAGCAACCCCGGCCCAAAGGATGGCTACACCTTC. Its translation: CASNPGPKDGYTF. The chain recombines TRBV6-5 with TRBJ1-2; D is uncertain. Trimming stripped 7 bases from V and 6 bases from J, with 15 bases between. This CDR3 comprises 13 residues. The germline V gene has CDR1 MNHEY and CDR2 SVGAGI.